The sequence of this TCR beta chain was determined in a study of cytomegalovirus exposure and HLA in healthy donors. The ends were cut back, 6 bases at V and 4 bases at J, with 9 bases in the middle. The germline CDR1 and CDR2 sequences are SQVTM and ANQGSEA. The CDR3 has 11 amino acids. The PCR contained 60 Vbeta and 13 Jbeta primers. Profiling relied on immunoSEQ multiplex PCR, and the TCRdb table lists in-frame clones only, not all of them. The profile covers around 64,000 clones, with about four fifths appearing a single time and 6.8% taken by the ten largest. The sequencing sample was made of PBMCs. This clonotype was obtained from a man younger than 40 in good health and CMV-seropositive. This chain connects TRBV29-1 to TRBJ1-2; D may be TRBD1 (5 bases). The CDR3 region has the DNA TGCAGCGTGGGACTGGTCTATGGCTACACCTTC. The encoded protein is CSVGLVYGYTF.